This section outlines one TCR beta chain sequence together with its context. The CDR3 consists of 15 residues. Germline V CDR1 and CDR2: MNHEY, SVGAGI. The ends were cut back, 2 bases at V and 2 bases at J, with 13 bases in the middle. Cells designated naive CD8 were CD45RO-negative and were positively selected for CCR7, with terminally differentiated effector memory CD45RA+ cells excluded. Every donor, a Caucasian adult, lived in Nashville, Tennessee. Libraries were prepared by immunoSEQ multiplex PCR; TCRdb keeps only in-frame clonotypes and omits some of them. The repertoire holds about 820,000 clones, 92% seen once, with 24% in the top ten. The data belong to a study of shared clonotypes between healthy human individuals.

The chain joins TRBV6-5 to TRBJ2-7; tentatively, D is TRBD1 (6 bases). This clonotype was obtained from a man aged 25 to 40 in good health. Sequenced material: naive CD8+ T cells sorted from blood. This CDR3 is CASSYLIGQTYEQYF. The CDR3 coding sequence is TGTGCCAGCAGTTACCTAATTGGACAGACCTACGAGCAGTACTTC.